The subject of this entry is one T cell receptor (beta chain). This CDR3 is 14 amino acids long. V dropped 2 bases and J dropped 6; count of bases not matched to a gene: 1. Germline V CDR1 and CDR2: KGHSH, LQKENI. The data are from a study of blood T cell repertoires in COVID-19. At the level of the study: The samples span acute and convalescent COVID-19 from the United States, Italy and Spain. PBMCs, B-cell-depleted T cells, or T cells were the source of the cDNA or gDNA that made up the material.

Authors' data handling: The authors estimated nucleated cell counts from reference gene primer amplification. Only in-frame clones appear in the TCRdb table, and some are missing; sequencing was by immunoSEQ multiplex PCR. Clone size and the V and J calls come from that table; the DNA yielded D and trimming. There are 150,000 to 200,000 clones in the sample; over 80% occur only once, and about 1.4% lies in the top ten. The sample consisted of peripheral blood. This receptor was obtained from a woman in her forties or fifties with acute or convalescent COVID-19. The rearrangement uses TRBV18 and TRBJ1-6; 7 bases are shared with TRBD1. The CDR3 is CASSPGTANSPLHF. In nucleotides, the CDR3 is TGTGCCAGCTCACCAGGGACAGCTAATTCACCCCTCCACTTT.